The 14 T cell receptor beta chains below were found in one sample sequenced in a study of blood T cell repertoires in COVID-19. The repertoire was sequenced with immunoSEQ multiplex PCR; TCRdb's copy has only in-frame clones and lacks some. The sample lists about 72,000 clones; 80% to 95% were seen once. The sample was peripheral blood. These receptors were taken from a woman aged 60 to 75 with active COVID-19.

CDR3 nucleotides: TGTGCCAGCAGAAGAGACAGGACGAATGAGCAGTTCTTC. Encoded protein: CASRRDRTNEQFF. The J gene is TRBJ2-1, the V gene TRBV2; D possibly corresponds to TRBD1 (6 bases). V dropped 6 bases and J dropped 7 bases, with 13 bases sitting between them. The CDR3 is made up of 13 amino acids. From germline, CDR1 is SNHLY and CDR2 FYNNEI.

V and J are TRBV6-6 and TRBJ1-4, with 7 bases lining up with TRBD1. The J segment lost 7 bases and the V segment lost 2 bases, leaving 10 bases of the junction unmatched. CDR1 and CDR2 (germline): MNHNY, SVGAGI (reference sequence). This CDR3 spans 16 amino acids. CDR3 residues: CASSYGHRGASEKLFF. The CDR3 DNA reads TGTGCCAGCAGTTACGGGCACAGGGGCGCGAGTGAAAAACTGTTTTTT.

This chain uses TRBV4-1 with TRBJ2-5; the D is unclear. Per germline, CDR1 MGHRA and CDR2 YSYEKL. The CDR3 is made up of 18 amino acids. V lost 5 bases to trimming and J lost 1 base, with 23 bases between them. The CDR3 nucleotides are TGCGCCAGCAGCTCCCGGCCCCCGGAATCAGGTGCCCAAGAGACCCAGTACTTC. Amino acids: CASSSRPPESGAQETQYF.

The chain carries TRBV6-5 and TRBJ2-7, with 9 bases aligning to TRBD1. The CDR3 covers 13 residues. In germline, CDR1 is MNHEY, CDR2 SVGAGI. The V and J ends lost 5 bases and 8 bases, in that order; junction bases with no gene match: 7. CDR3 amino acids: CASSPDRGIKQYF. The CDR3 coding sequence is TGTGCCAGCAGTCCGGACAGGGGCATCAAGCAGTACTTC.

The V call is TRBV7-8, the J call TRBJ1-1, with 7 bases lining up with TRBD1. Germline CDR1 is SGHVS and CDR2 is FQNEAQ. The junction had 21 bases not matched to a gene; V was cut back by 1 base and J by 10 bases. The CDR3 runs 18 residues. The CDR3 spells CASSLVSGFSGGASGAFF. CDR3 nucleotide sequence: TGTGCCAGCAGCTTAGTATCCGGGTTTTCAGGGGGAGCGTCGGGAGCTTTCTTT.

This chain uses TRBV18 with TRBJ2-7; 7 positions match TRBD1. Germline loops: CDR1 KGHSH, CDR2 LQKENI. V gave up 3 bases and J gave up 5 bases; unmatched junction bases: 7. CDR3 length: 14 amino acids. As DNA, the CDR3 is TGTGCCAGCTCACCGGGGGCAGGGGGAGACGAGCAGTACTTC. Translating it yields CASSPGAGGDEQYF.

The J gene is TRBJ1-2, the V gene TRBV5-6; TRBD1 might be the D (6 bases). V lost 7 bases, J lost 6 bases, and 16 bases lay in between. CDR1 is SGHDT and CDR2 is YYEEEE in the germline V gene. The CDR3 sequence is 13 residues long. CDR3 in amino acids: CASAQGRGHGYTF. In nucleotides, the CDR3 is TGTGCCAGCGCGCAGGGGCGCGGGCATGGCTACACCTTC.

V is TRBV5-4 and J is TRBJ2-3, with 12 positions matching TRBD2. The V segment lost 0 bases and the J segment 6 bases; nucleotides outside the gene matches: 2. This CDR3 contains 15 residues. Germline CDR1 reads SGHNT; CDR2 reads YYREEE (reference sequence). This chain's CDR3 is CASSLGLAGVDTQYF. CDR3 DNA sequence: TGTGCCAGCAGCTTGGGACTAGCGGGAGTGGATACGCAGTATTTT.

The rearrangement links TRBV6-1 to TRBJ2-3; D gene ambiguous. The CDR3 contains 15 residues. Trimming took 3 bases from V and 2 from J, leaving 12 bases between them. The germline gives CDR1 MNHNS, CDR2 SASEGT. CDR3 region: CASSDRFPITDTQYF. The CDR3, as DNA: TGTGCCAGCAGTGACAGGTTTCCCATCACAGATACGCAGTATTTT.

The chain combines TRBV28 with TRBJ2-1, with 13 bases that match TRBD2. In germline, CDR1 is MDHEN, CDR2 SYDVKM. CDR3 length: 17 amino acids. Unmatched junction bases numbered 9, after V lost 5 bases and J lost 5 bases. The CDR3 region is CASSTLSGLAGNNEQFF. DNA of the CDR3: TGTGCCAGCAGTACACTTTCGGGACTAGCGGGAAACAATGAGCAGTTCTTC.

The gene calls are TRBV7-8 and TRBJ2-2, with TRBD2 matching 7 bases. The V segment lost 2 bases and the J segment 6 bases; nucleotides outside the gene matches: 9. The CDR3 has 16 residues. Germline lookup yields CDR1 SGHVS and CDR2 FQNEAQ. The CDR3 region is CASSLRGRAWSGELFF. Here the CDR3 DNA reads TGTGCCAGCAGCTTACGGGGGAGGGCCTGGTCCGGGGAGCTGTTTTTT.

The CDR3 coding sequence is TGTGCCAGCACCAGACAGGGATCGGACGAGCAGTACTTC. It encodes CASTRQGSDEQYF. The V and J genes are TRBV12-3 or TRBV12-4 and TRBJ2-7, with 7 bases fitting TRBD1. V lost 7 bases, J lost 5 bases, and 8 bases stayed unmatched. The CDR3 extends over 13 amino acids.

This clone was seen only once. The gene calls are TRBV7-2 and TRBJ1-5; D is possibly TRBD1 (6 bases). This CDR3 has 15 residues. Trimming pared 0 bases from V and 7 bases from J, leaving 13 bases between. The V gene's germline CDR1 is SGHTA and CDR2 FQGNSA. CDR3 in amino acids: CASSLARGGRQPQHF. CDR3 DNA: TGTGCCAGCAGCTTAGCGAGGGGGGGCCGGCAGCCCCAGCATTTT.

The chain couples TRBV21-1 to TRBJ2-3; TRBD2 was called by the table and not checked on the DNA. TRBV21-1 is an annotated pseudogene. The CDR3 consists of 16 residues. The chain's CDR3 is CASSNRTGGTTDTQYF. In DNA form, the CDR3 reads TGTGCCAGCAGCAATCGAACGGGGGGTACCACAGATACGCAGTATTTT.